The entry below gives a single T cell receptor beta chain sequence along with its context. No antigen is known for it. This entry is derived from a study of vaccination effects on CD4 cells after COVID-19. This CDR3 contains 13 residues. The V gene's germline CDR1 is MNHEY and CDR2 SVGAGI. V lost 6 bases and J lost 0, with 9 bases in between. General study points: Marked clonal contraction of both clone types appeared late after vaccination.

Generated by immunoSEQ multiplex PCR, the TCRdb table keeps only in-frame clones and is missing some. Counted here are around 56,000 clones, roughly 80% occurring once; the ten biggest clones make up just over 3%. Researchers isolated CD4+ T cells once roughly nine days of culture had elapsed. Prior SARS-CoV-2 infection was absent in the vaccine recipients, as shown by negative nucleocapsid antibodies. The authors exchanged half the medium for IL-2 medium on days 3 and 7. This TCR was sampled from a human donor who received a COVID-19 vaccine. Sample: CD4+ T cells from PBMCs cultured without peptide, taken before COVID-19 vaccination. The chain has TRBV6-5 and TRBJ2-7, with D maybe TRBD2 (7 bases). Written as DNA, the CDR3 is TGTGCCAGCAGGCGGGGGCTCTCCTACGAGCAGTACGTC. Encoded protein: CASRRGLSYEQYV.